A single sample gave rise to the 3 T cell receptor beta chains below, sequenced in a study of T cells in Graves' hyperthyroidism and ophthalmopathy (dated by TCRdb to the late 2010s). Library preparation employed multiplex PCR. Data came from an Illumina HiSeq 2000. Amplification of TCR beta CDR3 regions was carried out from RNA transcripts. The TCR CDR3 was subjected to a first round of RT-PCR using the HTBI primer set and the Qiagen OneStep RT-PCR kit. The public reads were reprocessed in TCRdb via fastp at Q25 and MiXCR, keeping in-frame beta chains. Each entry is one CDR3 protein sequence, shown with its most common DNA and genes. Recorded for this sample are around 760,000 distinct CDR3 sequences; about a third of them occurred a single time. Clones ranked in the top ten supply around 30% of the sample. The sequenced sample consisted of blood. All receptors derive from a woman in her forties with Graves' hyperthyroidism.

This clonotype was recorded at least ten times. V and J are TRBV11-2 and TRBJ1-5, with a possible D match to TRBD1 (6 bases). CDR1 is SGHAT and CDR2 is FQNNGV in the germline V gene. V lost 3 bases to trimming and J lost 5 bases, with 8 bases between them. This CDR3 is built from 13 residues. The CDR3 DNA sequence: TGTGCCAGCAGCTTTTCAGGGGATCAGCCCCAGCATTTT. It yields the protein CASSFSGDQPQHF.

The chain is built from TRBV24-1 and TRBJ2-2, with D perhaps matching TRBD2 (8 bases). The CDR3 is 19 residues long. V gave up 4 bases and J gave up 0 bases, with 20 bases separating them. Germline assignment: CDR1 KGHDR and CDR2 SFDVKD. The CDR3, as DNA: TGTGCCACCAGTGAGACAGGGCTTCGCGGGGGGTCGAACACCGGGGAGCTGTTTTTT. This codes for CATSETGLRGGSNTGELFF.

In its sample, this clonotype was seen once. The chain employs TRBV7-2 and TRBJ2-3; D is undetermined. CDR1 and CDR2 (germline): SGHTA, FQGNSA. V lost 6 bases, J lost 7 bases, and 11 bases lay in between. This CDR3 comprises 12 residues. Here the CDR3 reads CASSSPLHTQYF. The CDR3 DNA is TGTGCCAGCAGTTCCCCGTTGCATACGCAGTATTTT.